This TCR beta chain originates from a study of blood T cell repertoires in COVID-19. This CDR3 has 15 amino acids. Germline V gene data show CDR1 as MNHNS and CDR2 as SASEGT. Germline trimming cut 3 bases from V and 3 bases from J; bases unmatched to any gene: 3. Sequencing was performed with immunoSEQ multiplex PCR; in TCRdb, only in-frame clones are kept and a portion is missing. This table holds about 260,000 clones, around 87% found once. This clone showed up just once. The source of this sequence is a woman aged 50 to 60 with acute or convalescent COVID-19. This rearrangement joins TRBV6-1 to TRBJ1-2; TRBD1 aligns across 11 bases. Sequenced input: peripheral blood. CDR3 amino acids: CASSDRTGGDYGYTF. CDR3 in DNA: TGTGCCAGCAGTGATCGGACAGGGGGCGACTATGGCTACACCTTC.